This passage covers 2 T cell receptor beta chains from one sample sequenced in a study of cytomegalovirus exposure and HLA in healthy donors. Primers for the PCR totalled 60 Vbeta and 13 Jbeta. Sequencing used immunoSEQ multiplex PCR; TCRdb keeps in-frame clones, though not all of them. This table has 150,000 or so clones, about 70% appearing once. The sample comprised PBMCs. These receptor sequences come from a young man in good health and CMV-seronegative.

This clone was observed a handful of times. The chain has TRBV11-3 and TRBJ2-3, with 9 bases identical to TRBD1. Losses at the gene ends were 5 bases for V and 2 bases for J; bases not matched to a gene: 5. From germline, CDR1 is SGHNT and CDR2 YENEEA. The CDR3 loop spans 15 amino acids. The CDR3 loop is CASSVGQGPTDTQYF. DNA for the CDR3: TGTGCCAGCAGCGTGGGACAGGGTCCCACAGATACGCAGTATTTT.

The gene calls are TRBV30 and TRBJ1-2, with TRBD1 identical over 8 bases. The CDR3 extends over 18 amino acids. The V segment lost 0 bases and the J segment 4 bases; nucleotides outside the gene matches: 16. The germline V gene encodes CDR1 GTSNPN and CDR2 SVGIG (reference sequence). CDR3: CAWSVSLFHRGDGYGYTF. The DNA for the CDR3 is TGTGCCTGGAGTGTATCCCTCTTTCACAGGGGGGATGGCTATGGCTACACCTTC.